What follows are 25 T cell receptor beta chains derived from one specimen sequenced in a study of T cell repertoires in cytomegalovirus infection. Their target antigens are unknown. TCRdb ran MiXCR on the reads and lists one entry per CDR3 protein. The sample has around 800,000 distinct CDR3 sequences, around a third seen once. The specimen was cultured CD8+ T cells from PBMCs, collected from culture after CMV antigen stimulation. The receptors originated from a human donor in good health (CMV status not recorded). Some clones in this sample may be carry-over from other donors' samples.

This clonotype was found many times. The chain joins TRBV7-8 to TRBJ1-2, with TRBD1 matching over 10 bases. Trimming cost V 5 bases and J 7 bases; bases outside gene matches: 4. The CDR3 spans 13 residues. The germline V gene has CDR1 SGHVS and CDR2 FQNEAQ. The DNA for the CDR3 is TGTGCCAGCAGCCGGGACAGGGGAAGTGGCTACACCTTC. As protein: CASSRDRGSGYTF.

This clonotype was counted once. The CDR3 nucleotides are TGCGCCAGCAGCATAAGCGGGATCGGGACAGGTGAGCAGTTCTTC. It encodes CASSISGIGTGEQFF. The chain links TRBV5-1 to TRBJ2-1; tentative D call: TRBD1 (8 bases). CDR3 size: 15 residues. The germline V gene has CDR1 SGHRS and CDR2 YFSETQ. Trimming shortened V by 4 bases and J by 9 bases, and 20 bases separated the two germline ends.

This clonotype was counted between two and nine times. J is TRBJ2-1 and V is TRBV27; D not resolved. V lost 1 base and J lost 10, with 11 bases in between. This CDR3 has 13 residues. CDR1 and CDR2 (germline): MNHEY, SMNVEV (reference sequence). The CDR3 DNA sequence: TGTGCCAGCAGTTTATTAAGCTCCGTGGAGCAGTTCTTC. It translates to CASSLLSSVEQFF.

The gene calls are TRBV19 and TRBJ1-5, with TRBD1 as a possible D gene (5 bases). The germline V gene has CDR1 LNHDA and CDR2 SQIVND (reference sequence). With 3 bases removed from V and 6 bases from J, the gap between germline ends came to 15 bases. This CDR3 has 15 amino acids. CDR3 region: CASSIVRDVPQPQHF. In DNA form, the CDR3 reads TGTGCCAGTAGTATCGTCAGGGATGTGCCTCAGCCCCAGCATTTT.

The chain links TRBV6-8 to TRBJ1-1; D unresolved. V lost 7 bases to trimming and J lost 0 bases, with 9 bases between them. Germline V gives CDR1 MNHGY, CDR2 SAAAGT. The CDR3 covers 13 residues. The CDR3 nucleotides are TGTGCCAGCATTAAGACCATGAACACTGAAGCTTTCTTT. Amino acids: CASIKTMNTEAFF.

This clonotype was picked up a small number of times. One junction end does not reproduce the germline sequence, and a read error may be involved. The chain combines TRBV7-6 with TRBJ2-7; no firm D call. This CDR3 region has 14 residues. Germline lookup yields CDR1 SGHVS and CDR2 FNYEAQ. The CDR3, as DNA: TGTGCTAGCAGCCCGGATCCTAGCTCCTACGAGCAGTACTTC. It encodes CASSPDPSSYEQYF.

This chain joins TRBV6-5 and TRBJ1-1, with D maybe TRBD1 (5 bases). Trimming cost V 6 bases and J 5 bases, with 13 bases left between them. This CDR3 contains 13 residues. CDR1 and CDR2 from the germline V gene are MNHEY and SVGAGI. CDR3 amino acids: CASRVGAQTEAFF. The CDR3 nucleotides read TGTGCCAGCAGGGTAGGGGCGCAGACTGAAGCTTTCTTT.

The chain joins TRBV6-6 to TRBJ2-7; D might be TRBD2 (6 bases). V lost 4 bases and J lost 1, with 14 bases in between. Germline V CDR1 and CDR2: MNHNY, SVGAGI (reference sequence). The CDR3 loop spans 15 amino acids. The CDR3 region is CASSSLTGESYEQYV. The CDR3 DNA reads TGTGCCAGCAGTTCGTTGACGGGGGAGTCCTACGAGCAGTACGTC.

The chain links TRBV7-9 to TRBJ2-5, with 10 positions matching TRBD2. The CDR3 consists of 15 residues. V was pared by 7 bases and J by 5 bases, with 10 bases of the junction left unmatched. The germline CDR1 and CDR2 sequences are SEHNR and FQNEAQ (reference sequence). For the CDR3, the DNA is TGTGCCAGCACCCGGACTAGCGGCCTCGGGGAGACCCAGTACTTC. Amino acid sequence: CASTRTSGLGETQYF.

This rearrangement joins TRBV6-2 or TRBV6-3 to TRBJ2-5; D might be TRBD2 (5 bases). The V gene lost 1 base and the J gene lost 0 bases, with 6 bases spanning the gap. CDR3 length: 14 residues. Germline CDR1 reads MNHEY; CDR2 reads SVGEGT. CDR3 sequence (DNA): TGTGCCAGCAGTTACTACGGGGACCAAGAGACCCAGTACTTC. This translates into CASSYYGDQETQYF.

The chain couples TRBV7-6 to TRBJ1-1, with 7 bases identical to TRBD1. CDR1 is SGHVS, CDR2 FNYEAQ, per germline. The CDR3 is 13 residues long. Losses at the gene ends were 4 bases for V and 7 bases for J; bases not matched to a gene: 6. The DNA for the CDR3 is TGTGCCAGCAGCTCCCAGGGGGGCAATGAAGCTTTCTTT. Protein: CASSSQGGNEAFF.

This chain connects TRBV6-2 or TRBV6-3 to TRBJ2-7; D remains ambiguous. Germline CDR1 reads MNHEY; CDR2 reads SVGEGT. There are 13 residues in the CDR3. Trimming stripped 8 bases from V and 0 bases from J, with 11 bases between. CDR3 nucleotides: TGTGCCAGCTTCGACGGGCTCTCCTACGAGCAGTACTTC. Its protein is CASFDGLSYEQYF.

V usage is TRBV12-3 or TRBV12-4 and J usage is TRBJ2-2, with 8 positions matching TRBD1. The CDR3 runs 15 residues. V dropped 7 bases and J dropped 2; count of bases not matched to a gene: 6. CDR3 sequence reads: CASTSGTGNTGELFF. Written as DNA, the CDR3 is TGTGCCAGCACCTCCGGGACAGGAAACACCGGGGAGCTGTTTTTT.

V is TRBV10-3 and J is TRBJ2-1, with D uncertain. The CDR3 runs 15 residues. V lost 2 bases to trimming and J lost 1 base, with 9 bases between them. Per the germline V gene, CDR1 is ENHRY and CDR2 is SYGVKD. CDR3 nucleotides: TGTGCCATCAGTGAGGACACCTATTCCTACAATGAGCAGTTCTTC. Translating gives CAISEDTYSYNEQFF.

V usage is TRBV3-1 and J usage is TRBJ2-5; 8 bases line up with TRBD2. V shed 4 bases and J 5 bases; nucleotides not matched to a gene: 9. Germline V lookup: CDR1 LGHDT, CDR2 YNNKEL (reference sequence). The CDR3 is 15 amino acids. The CDR3 spells CASSPSGGVSETQYF. In DNA, the CDR3 is TGTGCCAGCAGCCCGAGCGGGGGCGTTTCGGAGACCCAGTACTTC.

The rearrangement joins TRBV29-1 to TRBJ2-3; 12 nucleotides match TRBD2. This CDR3 has 15 residues. Trimming removed 7 bases from V and 4 bases from J; junction bases left unmatched: 9. Per germline, CDR1 SQVTM and CDR2 ANQGSEA. The CDR3 DNA is TGCAGCGGGAAAGGACTAGCGGGGTCCCCAGATACGCAGTATTTT. It translates to CSGKGLAGSPDTQYF.

The chain joins TRBV24-1 to TRBJ1-2; a possible D gene is TRBD1 (5 bases). Trimming stripped 1 base from V and 7 bases from J, with 9 bases between. The germline CDR1 and CDR2 sequences are KGHDR and SFDVKD. The CDR3 is made up of 13 amino acids. The DNA for the CDR3 is TGTGCCACCAGTGATTTTAGGGGATCTGGCTACACCTTC. It encodes CATSDFRGSGYTF.

In nucleotides, the CDR3 is TGTGCCATCACTCCGGCAGAGATCTCCTACGAGCAGTACGTC. Its translation is CAITPAEISYEQYV. The chain joins TRBV6-6 to TRBJ2-7; no reliable D call. CDR3 length equals 14 residues. V lost 10 bases, J lost 0 bases, and 16 bases lay in between. The germline CDR1 and CDR2 sequences are MNHNY and SVGAGI (reference sequence).

This clonotype was seen more than once but under ten times. This chain uses TRBV10-3 with TRBJ2-7; the D gene is possibly TRBD1 (6 bases). CDR3 length equals 14 residues. Germline CDR1 and CDR2: ENHRY and SYGVKD. The V end lost 4 bases, the J end lost 1 base, and 11 bases lay between the germline ends. The DNA of the CDR3 is TGTGCCATCAGTGCCGGGACAAATTCCTACGAGCAGTACTTC. This encodes CAISAGTNSYEQYF.

The CDR3 reads CASSSDRGYEKLFF. The CDR3 DNA reads TGTGCCAGCAGCAGTGACAGGGGTTATGAAAAACTGTTTTTT. This chain connects TRBV7-9 to TRBJ1-4; 8 bases fit TRBD1. The ends lost 5 bases at V and 6 bases at J; junction bases unmatched: 5. This CDR3 is 14 amino acids long. The germline V gene encodes CDR1 SEHNR and CDR2 FQNEAQ (reference sequence). Full variable domain (missing parts from reference TRBV7-9 and TRBJ1-4): DTGVSQNPRHKITKRGQNVTFRCDPISEHNRLYWYRQTLGQGPEFLTYFQNEAQLEKSRLLSDRFSAERPKGSFSTLEIQRTEQGDSAMYLCASSSDRGYEKLFFGSGTQLSVL.

This clonotype showed up just a few times. The chain combines TRBV12-3 or TRBV12-4 with TRBJ2-3; D perhaps matches TRBD2 (7 bases). The ends were cut back, 3 bases at V and 2 bases at J, with 12 bases in the middle. This CDR3 spans 15 amino acids. In DNA form, the CDR3 reads TGTGCCAGCAGTTTCCGGGGGGCCCTCACAGATACGCAGTATTTT. As protein: CASSFRGALTDTQYF.

This clonotype is a singleton in its sample. This chain connects TRBV19 to TRBJ1-2; D gene uncertain. The CDR3 has 12 residues. Germline CDR1 reads LNHDA; CDR2 reads SQIVND (reference sequence). V shed 6 bases and J shed 3 bases, with 8 bases lying between them. CDR3 coding DNA: TGTGCCAGTAGACCCGGATACTATGGCTACACCTTC. It encodes CASRPGYYGYTF.

There are a few counts of this clonotype. V usage is TRBV15 and J usage is TRBJ2-1; 11 nucleotides agree with TRBD1. There are 16 residues in the CDR3. Germline CDR1 is LNHNV and CDR2 is YYDKDF (reference sequence). V gave up 5 bases and J gave up 2 bases; unmatched junction bases: 5. The CDR3 loop is CATSFPGQGAYNEQFF. In nucleotides, the CDR3 is TGTGCCACCAGCTTCCCGGGACAGGGGGCCTACAATGAGCAGTTCTTC.

This clonotype has just a few counts. CDR3 protein: CASSTTPRGTEAFF. As DNA, the CDR3 is TGTGCCAGCAGCACCACCCCACGGGGCACTGAAGCTTTCTTT. The chain is built from TRBV28 and TRBJ1-1; D gene unclear. The germline CDR1 and CDR2 sequences are MDHEN and SYDVKM. V was trimmed by 6 bases and J by 4 bases, leaving 15 bases between them. The CDR3 is 14 amino acids.

This clonotype turned up a few times. V usage is TRBV5-1 and J usage is TRBJ1-1, with D hard to call. Trimming left V 2 bases short and J 5 bases short, with 13 bases between. Germline V gives CDR1 SGHRS, CDR2 YFSETQ. The CDR3 extends over 14 amino acids. The CDR3 nucleotides are TGCGCCAGCAGCTTTGGCGGGGTTTTGACTGAAGCTTTCTTT. It yields the protein CASSFGGVLTEAFF.